Detailed here is one T cell receptor beta chain. Other DNA sequences in the same sample also yield this CDR3. Using immunoSEQ multiplex PCR, the repertoire was profiled, and TCRdb retains in-frame clones only, with some absent. The table includes millions of clones, about 95% detected once. Trimming pared 3 bases from V and 0 bases from J, leaving 8 bases between. The CDR3 runs 13 residues. Germline V CDR1 and CDR2: SQVTM, ANQGSEA. Naive CD8 cells lacked CD45RO, underwent positive selection for CCR7 and left out terminally differentiated effector memory CD45RA+ cells. This sample stems from a study of shared clonotypes between healthy human individuals.

The material sequenced was naive CD8+ T cells sorted from blood. The chain carries TRBV29-1 and TRBJ1-1; possibly TRBD1 for D (5 bases). This TCR was recovered from a man between 18 and 29 years old in good health. The CDR3 nucleotides read TGCAGCGTTGACGAGGGGTTGAACACTGAAGCTTTCTTT. This gives the protein CSVDEGLNTEAFF. The variable domain in full, completed from reference TRBV29-1 and TRBJ1-1, reads SAVISQKPSRDICQRGTSLTIQCQVDSQVTMMFWYRQQPGQSLTLIATANQGSEATYESGFVIDKFPISRPNLTFSTLTVSNMSPEDSSIYLCSVDEGLNTEAFFGQGTRLTVV.